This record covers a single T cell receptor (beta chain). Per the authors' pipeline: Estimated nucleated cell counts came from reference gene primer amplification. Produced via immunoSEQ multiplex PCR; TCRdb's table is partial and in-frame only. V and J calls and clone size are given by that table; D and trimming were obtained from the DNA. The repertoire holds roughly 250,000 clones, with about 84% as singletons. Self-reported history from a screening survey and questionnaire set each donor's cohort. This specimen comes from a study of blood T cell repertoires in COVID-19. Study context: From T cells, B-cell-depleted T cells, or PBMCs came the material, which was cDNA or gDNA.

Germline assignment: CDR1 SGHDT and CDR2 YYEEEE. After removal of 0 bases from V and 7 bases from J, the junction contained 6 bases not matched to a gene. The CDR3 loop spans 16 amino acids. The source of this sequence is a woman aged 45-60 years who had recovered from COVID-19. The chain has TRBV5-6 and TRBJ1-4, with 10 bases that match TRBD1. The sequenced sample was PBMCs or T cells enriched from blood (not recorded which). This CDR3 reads CASSLGPGQGSEKLFF. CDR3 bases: TGTGCCAGCAGCTTGGGACCGGGACAGGGGAGTGAAAAACTGTTTTTT.